These 10 T cell receptor beta chains came from one sample sequenced in a study of cytomegalovirus exposure and HLA in healthy donors. 13 Jbeta primers and 60 Vbeta primers were used for the PCR. Generated by immunoSEQ multiplex PCR, the TCRdb table keeps only in-frame clones and is missing some. The sample records approximately 150,000 clones, around three quarters being singletons. Sequencing used PBMCs. The receptors were gathered from a man aged 35 to 55 in good health and CMV-seropositive.

The rearrangement uses TRBV11-2 and TRBJ2-1; tentative D call: TRBD2 (5 bases). The ends were cut back, 5 bases at V and 9 bases at J, with 14 bases in the middle. CDR1 and CDR2 (germline): SGHAT, FQNNGV. The CDR3 is made up of 13 amino acids. CDR3 loop: CASSLGSHGEQFF. The CDR3 region has the DNA TGTGCCAGCAGCCTTGGGAGCCATGGTGAGCAGTTCTTC. Full variable domain (outside the CDR3, taken from reference TRBV11-2 and TRBJ2-1): EAGVAQSPRYKIIEKRQSVAFWCNPISGHATLYWYQQILGQGPKLLIQFQNNGVVDDSQLPKDRFSAERLKGVDSTLKIQPAKLEDSAVYLCASSLGSHGEQFFGPGTRLTVL.

CDR3 DNA: TGTGCCAGCAGCCAGGGAGGACAGGATAATGAAAAACTGTTTTTT. Translation: CASSQGGQDNEKLFF. The genes are TRBV4-2 and TRBJ1-4; 7 nucleotides line up with TRBD1. In germline, CDR1 is LGHNA, CDR2 YNFKEQ. There are 15 residues in the CDR3. The J segment lost 4 bases and the V segment lost 3 bases, leaving 5 bases of the junction unmatched.

The chain recombines TRBV14 with TRBJ2-7; no clear D gene. Trimming took off 1 base at V and 1 base at J, with 11 bases between the two ends. The CDR3 contains 15 residues. The germline V gene has CDR1 SGHDN and CDR2 FVKESK. This chain's CDR3 is CASSQVPGFSYEQYF. The CDR3 DNA sequence: TGTGCCAGCAGCCAAGTTCCAGGTTTTTCCTACGAGCAGTACTTC.

The CDR3 loop is CASSEALLSQGTGELFF. The DNA for the CDR3 is TGTGCCAGCAGTGAAGCGCTTCTGTCCCAGGGTACCGGGGAGCTGTTTTTT. V is TRBV6-1 and J is TRBJ2-2; weak D call: TRBD1 (5 bases). Germline V gene sequence: CDR1 MNHNS, CDR2 SASEGT. The CDR3 totals 17 residues. V was trimmed by 0 bases and J by 5 bases, leaving 16 bases between them.

The gene calls are TRBV18 and TRBJ2-6, with D unclear. Germline lookup yields CDR1 KGHSH and CDR2 LQKENI. V shed 1 base and J shed 4 bases, with 11 bases lying between them. The CDR3 runs 16 residues. For the CDR3, the DNA is TGTGCCAGCTCACCACTTCCTGGGCCGGGGGCCAACGTCCTGACTTTC. Translation gives CASSPLPGPGANVLTF.

This clone has only a few counts. The chain links TRBV4-1 to TRBJ2-7, with D possibly matching TRBD1 (6 bases). The V gene's germline CDR1 is MGHRA and CDR2 YSYEKL. The CDR3 is 16 amino acids. V lost 6 bases and J lost 3, with 21 bases in between. The CDR3 coding sequence is TGCGCCAGCAGTCAAAATCCCTTAGGGGGAAGCTACGAGCAGTACTTC. Translation: CASSQNPLGGSYEQYF.

This chain joins TRBV5-1 and TRBJ2-6; D is unclear. V gave up 7 bases and J gave up 2 bases, with 7 bases separating them. Germline loops: CDR1 SGHRS, CDR2 YFSETQ. This CDR3 spans 13 amino acids. CDR3 sequence (DNA): TGCGCCAGCGGCATCCCTGGGGCCAACGTCCTGACTTTC. Translation gives CASGIPGANVLTF.

The CDR3: CASSQGGRDEKLFF. The CDR3 DNA reads as TGCGCCAGCAGCCAAGGGGGGCGGGATGAAAAACTGTTTTTT. V gene TRBV4-3 combines with J gene TRBJ1-4; D is perhaps TRBD1 (6 bases). This CDR3 is 14 amino acids long. Germline V gene sequence: CDR1 LGHNA, CDR2 YSLEER. With 1 base removed from V and 6 bases from J, the gap between germline ends came to 9 bases.

V is TRBV29-1 and J is TRBJ2-6; D is ambiguous. Germline V gene lookup returns CDR1 SQVTM and CDR2 ANQGSEA. Trimming removed 4 bases from V and 0 bases from J, with 7 bases in between. The CDR3 has 14 amino acids. The CDR3 DNA sequence: TGCAGCGTTGGACTCCGCTCTGGGGCCAACGTCCTGACTTTC. This codes for CSVGLRSGANVLTF.

The CDR3: CASSLPGLAGGQYF. CDR3 coding DNA: TGTGCCAGCAGCCTACCGGGACTAGCGGGAGGGCAGTACTTC. The chain recombines TRBV7-2 with TRBJ2-7; 15 bases match TRBD2. The CDR3 has 14 amino acids. The germline gives CDR1 SGHTA, CDR2 FQGNSA. Losses at the gene ends were 5 bases for V and 9 bases for J; bases not matched to a gene: 5.